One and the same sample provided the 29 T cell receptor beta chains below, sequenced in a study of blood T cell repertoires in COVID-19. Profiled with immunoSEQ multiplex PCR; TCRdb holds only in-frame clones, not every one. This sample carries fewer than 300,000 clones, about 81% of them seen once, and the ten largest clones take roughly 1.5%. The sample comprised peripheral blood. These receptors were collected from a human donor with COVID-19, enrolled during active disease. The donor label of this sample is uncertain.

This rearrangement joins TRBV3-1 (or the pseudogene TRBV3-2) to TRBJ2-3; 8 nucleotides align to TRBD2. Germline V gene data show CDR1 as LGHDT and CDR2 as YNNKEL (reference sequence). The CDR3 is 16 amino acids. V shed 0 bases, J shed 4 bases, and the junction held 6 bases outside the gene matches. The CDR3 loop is CASSQEPSGSPDTQYF. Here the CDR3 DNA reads TGTGCCAGCAGCCAAGAACCGAGCGGGAGCCCAGATACGCAGTATTTT.

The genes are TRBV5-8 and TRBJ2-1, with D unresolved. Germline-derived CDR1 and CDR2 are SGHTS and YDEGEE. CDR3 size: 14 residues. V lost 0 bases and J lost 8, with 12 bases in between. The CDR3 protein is CASSLGLLLDEQFF. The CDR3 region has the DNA TGTGCCAGCAGCTTGGGACTCCTCCTCGATGAGCAGTTCTTC.

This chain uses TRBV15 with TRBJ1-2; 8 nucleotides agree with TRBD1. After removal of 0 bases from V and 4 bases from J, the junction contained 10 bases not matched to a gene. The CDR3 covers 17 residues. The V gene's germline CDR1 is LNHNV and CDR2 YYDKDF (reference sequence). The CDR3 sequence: CATSRDGRAGGSYGYTF. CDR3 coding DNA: TGTGCCACCAGCAGAGATGGTCGGGCAGGGGGCAGCTATGGCTACACCTTC.

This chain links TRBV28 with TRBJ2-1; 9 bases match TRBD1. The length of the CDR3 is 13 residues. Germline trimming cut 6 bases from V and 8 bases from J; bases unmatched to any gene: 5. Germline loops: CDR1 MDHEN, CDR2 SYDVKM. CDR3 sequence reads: CASRKQGADEQFF. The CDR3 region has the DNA TGTGCCAGCAGAAAACAGGGGGCTGATGAGCAGTTCTTC.

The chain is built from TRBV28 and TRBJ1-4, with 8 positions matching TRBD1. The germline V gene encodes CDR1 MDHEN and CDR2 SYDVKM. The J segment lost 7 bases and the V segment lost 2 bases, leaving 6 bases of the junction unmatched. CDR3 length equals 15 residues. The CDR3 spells CASSLTGQGGEKLFF. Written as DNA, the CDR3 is TGTGCCAGCAGTTTAACCGGACAGGGAGGTGAAAAACTGTTTTTT.

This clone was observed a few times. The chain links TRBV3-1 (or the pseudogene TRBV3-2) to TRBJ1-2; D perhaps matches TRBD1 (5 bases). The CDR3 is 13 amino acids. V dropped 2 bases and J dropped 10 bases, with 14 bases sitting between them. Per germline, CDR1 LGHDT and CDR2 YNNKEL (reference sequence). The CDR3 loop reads CASSQMQGRYYTF. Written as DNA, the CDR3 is TGTGCCAGCAGCCAAATGCAGGGCAGATACTACACCTTC.

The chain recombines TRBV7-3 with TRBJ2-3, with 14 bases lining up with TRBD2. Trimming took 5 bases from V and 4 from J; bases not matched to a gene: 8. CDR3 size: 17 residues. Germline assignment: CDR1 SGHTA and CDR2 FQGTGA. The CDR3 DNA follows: TGTGCCAGCAGCATTCCGACTAGCGGGAGGGCTGCAGATACGCAGTATTTT. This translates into CASSIPTSGRAADTQYF.

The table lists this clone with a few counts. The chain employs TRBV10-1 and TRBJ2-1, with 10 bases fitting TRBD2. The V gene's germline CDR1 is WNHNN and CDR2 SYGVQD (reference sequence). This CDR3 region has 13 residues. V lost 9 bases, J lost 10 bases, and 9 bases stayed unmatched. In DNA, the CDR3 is TGCGCCAGGTGGAGCGGGAGGGCCCTCGAGCAGTTCTTC. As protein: CARWSGRALEQFF.

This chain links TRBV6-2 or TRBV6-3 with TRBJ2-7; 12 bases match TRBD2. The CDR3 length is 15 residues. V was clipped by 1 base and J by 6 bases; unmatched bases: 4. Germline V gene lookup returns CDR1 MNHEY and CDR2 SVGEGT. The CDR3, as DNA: TGTGCCAGCAGTTACTTGACTAGCGGGAGTTCCGAGCAGTACTTC. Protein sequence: CASSYLTSGSSEQYF.

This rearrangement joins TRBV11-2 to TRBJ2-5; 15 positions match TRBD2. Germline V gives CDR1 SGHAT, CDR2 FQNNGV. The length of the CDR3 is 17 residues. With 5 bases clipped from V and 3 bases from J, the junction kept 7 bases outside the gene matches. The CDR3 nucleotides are TGTGCCAGCAGCCCCCGAGGACTAGCGGGAGGGGAAGAGACCCAGTACTTC. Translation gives CASSPRGLAGGEETQYF. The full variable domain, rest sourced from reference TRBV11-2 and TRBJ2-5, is EAGVAQSPRYKIIEKRQSVAFWCNPISGHATLYWYQQILGQGPKLLIQFQNNGVVDDSQLPKDRFSAERLKGVDSTLKIQPAKLEDSAVYLCASSPRGLAGGEETQYFGPGTRLLVL.

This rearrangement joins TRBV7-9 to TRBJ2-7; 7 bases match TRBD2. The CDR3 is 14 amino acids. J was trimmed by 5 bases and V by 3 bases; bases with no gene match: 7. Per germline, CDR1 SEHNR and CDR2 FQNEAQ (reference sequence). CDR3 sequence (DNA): TGTGCCAGCAGCTTCGGGGGGAGTTCCGACGAGCAGTACTTC. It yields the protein CASSFGGSSDEQYF.

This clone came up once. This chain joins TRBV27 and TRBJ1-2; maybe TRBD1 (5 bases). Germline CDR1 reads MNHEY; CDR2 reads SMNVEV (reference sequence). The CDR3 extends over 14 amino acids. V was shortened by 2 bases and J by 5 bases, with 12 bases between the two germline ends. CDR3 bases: TGTGCCAGCAGTTTAAGAAGGGGACTGTATGGCTACACCTTC. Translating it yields CASSLRRGLYGYTF.

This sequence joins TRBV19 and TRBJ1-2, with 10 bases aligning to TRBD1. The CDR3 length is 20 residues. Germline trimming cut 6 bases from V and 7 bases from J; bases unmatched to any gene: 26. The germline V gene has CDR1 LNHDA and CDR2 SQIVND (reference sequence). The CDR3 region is CASRSLGTTGETGGGRGYTF. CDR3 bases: TGTGCCAGTAGATCGCTTGGGACCACGGGCGAGACAGGGGGCGGGCGTGGCTACACCTTC.

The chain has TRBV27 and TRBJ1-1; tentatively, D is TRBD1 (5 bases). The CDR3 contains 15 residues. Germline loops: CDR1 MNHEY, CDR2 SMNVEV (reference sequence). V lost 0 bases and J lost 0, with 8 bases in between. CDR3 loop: CASSLSRGMNTEAFF. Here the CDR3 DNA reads TGTGCCAGCAGTTTATCCCGGGGGATGAACACTGAAGCTTTCTTT.

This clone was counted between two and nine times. CDR3 coding DNA: TGTGCCAGCAGCTTAATTCAGACAGGGGGCTCCTACGAGCAGTACTTC. The encoded protein is CASSLIQTGGSYEQYF. The chain joins TRBV7-9 to TRBJ2-7; 9 nucleotides match TRBD1. The V segment lost 2 bases and the J segment 0 bases; nucleotides outside the gene matches: 5. This CDR3 comprises 16 residues. Germline V gene sequence: CDR1 SEHNR, CDR2 FQNEAQ (reference sequence).

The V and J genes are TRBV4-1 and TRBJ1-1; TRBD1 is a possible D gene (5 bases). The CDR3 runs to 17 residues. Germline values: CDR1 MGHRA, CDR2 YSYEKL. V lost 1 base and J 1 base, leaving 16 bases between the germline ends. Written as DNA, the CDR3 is TGCGCCAGCAGCCAAGGACCCAGGGTGGGGGGGAACACTGAAGCTTTCTTT. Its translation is CASSQGPRVGGNTEAFF.

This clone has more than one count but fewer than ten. CDR3 loop: CASRPWGSGEPQHF. CDR3 in DNA: TGTGCCAGCAGGCCTTGGGGGAGCGGGGAGCCCCAGCATTTT. The V gene is TRBV6-5, the J gene TRBJ1-5, with TRBD1 as a possible D gene (5 bases). V dropped 6 bases and J dropped 8 bases, with 17 bases sitting between them. From germline, CDR1 is MNHEY and CDR2 SVGAGI. CDR3 length: 14 amino acids.

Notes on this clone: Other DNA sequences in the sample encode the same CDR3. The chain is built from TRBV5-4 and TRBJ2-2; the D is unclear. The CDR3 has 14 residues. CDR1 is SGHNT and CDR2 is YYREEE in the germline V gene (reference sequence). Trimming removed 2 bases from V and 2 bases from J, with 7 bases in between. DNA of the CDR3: TGTGCCAGCAGCTTAGAACTCAACACCGGGGAGCTGTTTTTT. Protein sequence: CASSLELNTGELFF.

CDR3 residues: CASSFGLAGAETQYF. DNA for the CDR3: TGTGCCAGCAGTTTTGGGCTAGCGGGAGCAGAGACCCAGTACTTC. The rearrangement joins TRBV27 to TRBJ2-5; 10 bases match TRBD2. V lost 3 bases to trimming and J lost 4 bases; unmatched junction nucleotides: 5. From germline, CDR1 is MNHEY and CDR2 SMNVEV (reference sequence). The CDR3 covers 15 residues.

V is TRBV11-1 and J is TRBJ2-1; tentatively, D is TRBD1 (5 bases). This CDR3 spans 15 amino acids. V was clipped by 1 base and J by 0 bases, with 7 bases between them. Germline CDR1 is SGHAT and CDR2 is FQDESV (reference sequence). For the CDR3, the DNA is TGTGCCAGCAGCTTAGACAGGAGCTCCTACAATGAGCAGTTCTTC. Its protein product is CASSLDRSSYNEQFF.

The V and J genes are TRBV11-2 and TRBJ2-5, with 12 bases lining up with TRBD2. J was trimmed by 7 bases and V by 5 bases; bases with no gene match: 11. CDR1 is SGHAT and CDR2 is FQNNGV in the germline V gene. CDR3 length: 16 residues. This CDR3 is CASSPWTSGTDLTQYF. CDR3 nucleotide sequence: TGTGCCAGCAGCCCTTGGACTAGCGGGACGGACTTGACCCAGTACTTC.

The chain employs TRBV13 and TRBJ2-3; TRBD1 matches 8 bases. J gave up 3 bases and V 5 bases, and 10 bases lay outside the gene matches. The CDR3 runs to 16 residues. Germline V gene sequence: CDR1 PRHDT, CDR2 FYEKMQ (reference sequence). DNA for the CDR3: TGTGCCAGCAGCAAGACAGGGGTCCGCCTTACAGATACGCAGTATTTT. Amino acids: CASSKTGVRLTDTQYF.

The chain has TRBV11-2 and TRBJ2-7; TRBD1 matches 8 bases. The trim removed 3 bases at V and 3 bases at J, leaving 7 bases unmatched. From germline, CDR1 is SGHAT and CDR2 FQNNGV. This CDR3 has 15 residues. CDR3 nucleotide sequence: TGTGCCAGCAGCTTTGGCCGGACAGGGCACTACGAGCAGTACTTC. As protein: CASSFGRTGHYEQYF.

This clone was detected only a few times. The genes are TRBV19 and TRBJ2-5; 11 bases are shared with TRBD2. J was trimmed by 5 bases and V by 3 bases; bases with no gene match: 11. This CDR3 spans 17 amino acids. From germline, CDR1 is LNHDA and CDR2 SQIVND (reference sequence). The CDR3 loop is CASSIPTTSGNWETQYF. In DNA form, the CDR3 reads TGTGCCAGTAGTATCCCCACGACTAGCGGGAATTGGGAGACCCAGTACTTC.

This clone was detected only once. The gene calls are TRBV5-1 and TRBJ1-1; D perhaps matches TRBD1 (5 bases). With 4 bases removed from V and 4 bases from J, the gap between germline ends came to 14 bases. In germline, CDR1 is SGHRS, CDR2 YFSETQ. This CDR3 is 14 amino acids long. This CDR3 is CASSGGGAATEAFF. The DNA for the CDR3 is TGCGCCAGCAGCGGTGGTGGGGCGGCCACTGAAGCTTTCTTT.

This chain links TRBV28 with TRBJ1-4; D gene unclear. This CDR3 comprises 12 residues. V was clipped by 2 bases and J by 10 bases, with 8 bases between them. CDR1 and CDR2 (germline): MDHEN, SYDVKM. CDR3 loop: CASSLPGGKLFF. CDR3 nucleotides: TGTGCCAGCAGTTTACCTGGAGGAAAACTGTTTTTT.

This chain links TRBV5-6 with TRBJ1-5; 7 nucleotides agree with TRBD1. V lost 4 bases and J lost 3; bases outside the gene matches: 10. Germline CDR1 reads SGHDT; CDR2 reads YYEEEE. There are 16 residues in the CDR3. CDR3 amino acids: CASSLRTGGSNQPQHF. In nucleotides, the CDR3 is TGTGCCAGCAGCCTACGGACAGGCGGATCCAATCAGCCCCAGCATTTT.

The CDR3 DNA follows: TGTGCCAGCAGCCAAGATCTTTTCTTGGGAGGGGGTAGCAATCAGCCCCAGCATTTT. This encodes CASSQDLFLGGGSNQPQHF. V gene TRBV3-1 (or the pseudogene TRBV3-2) combines with J gene TRBJ1-5; maybe TRBD1 (6 bases). There are 19 residues in the CDR3. Germline lookup yields CDR1 LGHDT and CDR2 YNNKEL (reference sequence). Deletions cut 0 bases from V and 0 bases from J, with 18 bases between.

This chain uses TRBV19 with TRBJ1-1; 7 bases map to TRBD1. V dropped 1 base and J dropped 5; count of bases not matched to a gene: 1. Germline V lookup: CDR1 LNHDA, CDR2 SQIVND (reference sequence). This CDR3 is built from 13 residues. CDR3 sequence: CASSIARGTEAFF. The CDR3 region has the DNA TGTGCCAGTAGTATAGCCAGGGGGACTGAAGCTTTCTTT. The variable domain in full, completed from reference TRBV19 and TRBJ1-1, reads DGGITQSPKYLFRKEGQNVTLSCEQNLNHDAMYWYRQDPGQGLRLIYYSQIVNDFQKGDIAEGYSVSREKKESFPLTVTSAQKNPTAFYLCASSIARGTEAFFGQGTRLTVV.